The entry that follows covers one T cell receptor (beta chain) sequence. This sample is part of a study of blood T cell repertoires in COVID-19. The data were produced by immunoSEQ multiplex PCR, yet TCRdb's version contains in-frame clones alone and is incomplete. This sample yields 150,000 to 200,000 clones, of which more than 70% are seen a single time; 5% to 8% belongs to the top ten. The cohort comprised adults aged about 18 to 100 years residing in approximately 25 US areas. Participants had their cohort set by participant-reported clinical history. This sequence was found in a man in his forties or fifties who had recovered from COVID-19. The material sequenced was PBMCs or T cells enriched from blood (not recorded which).

The DNA of the CDR3 is TGTGCCAGCAGCCCGCGGACAGACGATAATGAAAAACTGTTTTTT. Amino acid sequence: CASSPRTDDNEKLFF. The chain combines TRBV3-1 (or the pseudogene TRBV3-2) with TRBJ1-4; D might be TRBD1 (6 bases). The V and J ends lost 4 bases and 4 bases respectively, with 13 bases between them. Per the germline V gene, CDR1 is LGHDT and CDR2 is YNNKEL (reference sequence). The CDR3 spans 15 residues.